The rows below give T cell receptor beta chains drawn from one sample of a study of shared clonotypes between healthy human individuals. Assay: immunoSEQ multiplex PCR; the TCRdb copy retains only in-frame clones and omits some. The table records around 2.3 million clones, around 95% of them present only once. The sequenced material came from naive CD4+ T cells sorted from blood. These receptors came from a man younger than 35 in good health. Both conserved end residues are trimmed from each CDR3.

V: TRBV6-5
J: TRBJ1-2
CDR3: ASSSSGGGYT

V: TRBV10-3
J: TRBJ2-1
CDR3: AISGDFLYNEQF

V: TRBV11-3
J: TRBJ2-5
CDR3: ASSRDRGQETQY

V: TRBV6-1
J: TRBJ2-6
CDR3: ASSGVLKGGANVLT

V: TRBV18
J: TRBJ1-2
CDR3: ASSSYTGEIGGYT

V: TRBV30
J: TRBJ1-5
CDR3: AWSETGRQQPQH

V: TRBV5-8
J: TRBJ1-6
CDR3: ASSLDPGYNSPLH

V: TRBV29-1
J: TRBJ2-5
CDR3: SAQEGLAGEEETQY

V: TRBV11-2
J: TRBJ1-1
CDR3: ASSLDGATEAF

V: TRBV4-1
J: TRBJ1-2
CDR3: ASSHLDRGDGYT

V: TRBV28
J: TRBJ2-7
CDR3: ASSFRPGGSEQY

V: TRBV30
J: TRBJ1-3
CDR3: AWIPGLSSGNTIY